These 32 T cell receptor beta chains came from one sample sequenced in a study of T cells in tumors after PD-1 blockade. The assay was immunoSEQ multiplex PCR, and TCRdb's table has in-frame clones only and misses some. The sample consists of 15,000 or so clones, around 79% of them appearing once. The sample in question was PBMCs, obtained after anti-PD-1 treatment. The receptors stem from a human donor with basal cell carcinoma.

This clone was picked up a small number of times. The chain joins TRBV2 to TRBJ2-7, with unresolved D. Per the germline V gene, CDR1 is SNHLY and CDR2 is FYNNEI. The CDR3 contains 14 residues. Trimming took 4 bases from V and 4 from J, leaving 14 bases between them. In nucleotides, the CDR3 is TGTGCCAGCAGTGGGGTAAAGGACCATTACGAGCAGTACTTC. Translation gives CASSGVKDHYEQYF.

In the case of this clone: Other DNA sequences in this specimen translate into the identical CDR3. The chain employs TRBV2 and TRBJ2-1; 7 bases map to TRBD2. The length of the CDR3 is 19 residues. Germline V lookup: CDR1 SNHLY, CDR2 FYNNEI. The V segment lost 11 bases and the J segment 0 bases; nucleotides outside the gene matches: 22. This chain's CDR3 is CACCYGWAGEGSSYNEQFF. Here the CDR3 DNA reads TGTGCCTGCTGTTACGGGTGGGCGGGGGAGGGGAGCTCCTACAATGAGCAGTTCTTC.

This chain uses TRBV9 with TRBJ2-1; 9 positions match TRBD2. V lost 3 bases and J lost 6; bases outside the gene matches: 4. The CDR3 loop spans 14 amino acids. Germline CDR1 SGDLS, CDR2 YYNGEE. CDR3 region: CASSARLAANEQFF. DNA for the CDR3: TGTGCCAGCAGCGCCCGACTAGCGGCCAATGAGCAGTTCTTC. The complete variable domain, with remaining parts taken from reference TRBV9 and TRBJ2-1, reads DSGVTQTPKHLITATGQRVTLRCSPRSGDLSVYWYQQSLDQGLQFLIQYYNGEERAKGNILERFSAQQFPDLHSELNLSSLELGDSALYFCASSARLAANEQFFGPGTRLTVL.

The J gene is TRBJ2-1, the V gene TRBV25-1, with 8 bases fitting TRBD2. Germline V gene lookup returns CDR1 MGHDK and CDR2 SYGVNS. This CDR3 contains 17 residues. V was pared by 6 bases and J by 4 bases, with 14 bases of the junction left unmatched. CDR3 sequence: CASSPTQGGRTYNEQFF. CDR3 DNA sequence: TGTGCCAGCAGCCCCACACAGGGCGGGAGGACATACAATGAGCAGTTCTTC.

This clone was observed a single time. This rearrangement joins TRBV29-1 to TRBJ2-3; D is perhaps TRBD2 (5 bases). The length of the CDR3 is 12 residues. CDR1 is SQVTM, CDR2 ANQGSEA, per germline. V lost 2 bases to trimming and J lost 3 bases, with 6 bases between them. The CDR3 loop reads CSVETGTDTQYF. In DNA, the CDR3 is TGCAGCGTTGAAACGGGAACAGATACGCAGTATTTT.

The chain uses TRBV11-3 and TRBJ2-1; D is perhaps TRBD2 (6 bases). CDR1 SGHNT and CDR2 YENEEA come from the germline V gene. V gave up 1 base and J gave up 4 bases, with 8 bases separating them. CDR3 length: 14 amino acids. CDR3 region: CASSLGGVYNEQFF. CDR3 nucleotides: TGTGCCAGCAGCTTAGGGGGGGTTTACAATGAGCAGTTCTTC. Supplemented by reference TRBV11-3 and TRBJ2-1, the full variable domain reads EAGVVQSPRYKIIEKKQPVAFWCNPISGHNTLYWYLQNLGQGPELLIRYENEEAVDDSQLPKDRFSAERLKGVDSTLKIQPAELGDSAVYLCASSLGGVYNEQFFGPGTRLTVL.

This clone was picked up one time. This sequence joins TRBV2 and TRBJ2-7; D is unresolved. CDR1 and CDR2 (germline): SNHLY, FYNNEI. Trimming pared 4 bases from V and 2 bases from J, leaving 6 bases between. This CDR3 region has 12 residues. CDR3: CASSVETYEQYF. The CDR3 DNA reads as TGTGCCAGCAGTGTCGAAACCTACGAGCAGTACTTC.

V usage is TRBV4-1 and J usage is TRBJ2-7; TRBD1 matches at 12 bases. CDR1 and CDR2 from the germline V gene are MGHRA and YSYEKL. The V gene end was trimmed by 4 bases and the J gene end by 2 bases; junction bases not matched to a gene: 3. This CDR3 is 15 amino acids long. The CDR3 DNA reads TGCGCCAGCAGCCCGGGACAGGGGGCCGCCTACGAGCAGTACTTC. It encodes CASSPGQGAAYEQYF.

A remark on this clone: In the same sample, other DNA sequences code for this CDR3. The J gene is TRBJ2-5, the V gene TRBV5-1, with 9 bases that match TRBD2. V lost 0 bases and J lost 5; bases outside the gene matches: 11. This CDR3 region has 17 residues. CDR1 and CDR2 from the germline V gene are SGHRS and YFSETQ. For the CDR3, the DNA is TGCGCCAGCAGCTTGGCCGGGCTGCGGGGGGGCCGGGAGACCCAGTACTTC. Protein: CASSLAGLRGGRETQYF. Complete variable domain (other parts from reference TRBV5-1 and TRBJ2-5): KAGVTQTPRYLIKTRGQQVTLSCSPISGHRSVSWYQQTPGQGLQFLFEYFSETQRNKGNFPGRFSGRQFSNSRSEMNVSTLELGDSALYLCASSLAGLRGGRETQYFGPGTRLLVL.

The CDR3 nucleotides read TGTGCCAGCAGCGGGGGGATGTGGCGGCGGAGCACTGAAGCTTTCTTT. Protein product: CASSGGMWRRSTEAFF. The J gene is TRBJ1-1, the V gene TRBV5-6; D may be TRBD1 (5 bases). CDR3 length: 16 amino acids. Germline-derived CDR1 and CDR2 are SGHDT and YYEEEE. Trimming removed 4 bases at V and 4 bases at J, with 20 bases between.

The CDR3 sequence: CASSDPPALALFF. CDR3 coding DNA: TGTGCCAGCAGTGACCCCCCGGCCTTAGCACTGTTTTTT. The V call is TRBV25-1, the J call TRBJ1-4; D not certain. V lost 3 bases to trimming and J lost 13 bases, with 15 bases between them. Germline-derived CDR1 and CDR2 are MGHDK and SYGVNS. The CDR3 is 13 amino acids.

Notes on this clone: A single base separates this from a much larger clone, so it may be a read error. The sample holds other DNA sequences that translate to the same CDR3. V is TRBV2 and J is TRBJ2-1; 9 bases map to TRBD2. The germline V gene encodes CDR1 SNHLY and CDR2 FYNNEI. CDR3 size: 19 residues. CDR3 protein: CPSSDGGAREGSSYNEQFF. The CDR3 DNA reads TGTCCCAGCAGTGATGGGGGGGCGCGGGAGGGGAGCTCCTACAATGAGCAGTTCTTC.

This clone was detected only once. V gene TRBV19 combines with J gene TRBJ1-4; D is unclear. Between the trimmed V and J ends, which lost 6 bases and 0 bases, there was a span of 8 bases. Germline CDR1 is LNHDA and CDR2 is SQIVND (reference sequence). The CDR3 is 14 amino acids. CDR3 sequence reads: CASSPVATNEKLFF. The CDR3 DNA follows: TGTGCCAGTAGCCCAGTTGCAACTAATGAAAAACTGTTTTTT.

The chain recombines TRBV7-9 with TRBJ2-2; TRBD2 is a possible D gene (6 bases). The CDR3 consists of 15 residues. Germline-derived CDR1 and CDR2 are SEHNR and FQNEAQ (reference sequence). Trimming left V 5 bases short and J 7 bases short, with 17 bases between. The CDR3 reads CASSQDRGYGGELFF. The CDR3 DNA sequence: TGTGCCAGCAGCCAGGACCGGGGGTATGGCGGGGAGCTGTTTTTT.

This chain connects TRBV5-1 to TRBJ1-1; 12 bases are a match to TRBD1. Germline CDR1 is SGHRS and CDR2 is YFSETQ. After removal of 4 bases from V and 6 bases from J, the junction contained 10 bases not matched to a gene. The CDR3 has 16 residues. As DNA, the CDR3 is TGCGCCAGCAGCCCCCCGGGACAGGGGGCCCTGCCTGAAGCTTTCTTT. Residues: CASSPPGQGALPEAFF. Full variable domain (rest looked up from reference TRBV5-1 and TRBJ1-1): KAGVTQTPRYLIKTRGQQVTLSCSPISGHRSVSWYQQTPGQGLQFLFEYFSETQRNKGNFPGRFSGRQFSNSRSEMNVSTLELGDSALYLCASSPPGQGALPEAFFGQGTRLTVV.

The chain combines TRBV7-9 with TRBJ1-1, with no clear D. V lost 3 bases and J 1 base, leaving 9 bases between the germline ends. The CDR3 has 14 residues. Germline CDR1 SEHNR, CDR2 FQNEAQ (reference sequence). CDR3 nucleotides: TGTGCCAGCAGCTTCTCCGGTCAGAACACTGAAGCTTTCTTT. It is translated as CASSFSGQNTEAFF.

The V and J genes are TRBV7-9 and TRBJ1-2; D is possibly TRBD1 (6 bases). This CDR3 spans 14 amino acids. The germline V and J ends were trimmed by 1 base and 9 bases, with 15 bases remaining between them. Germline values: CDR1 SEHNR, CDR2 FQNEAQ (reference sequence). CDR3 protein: CASSLETGLWSYTF. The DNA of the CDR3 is TGTGCCAGCAGCTTAGAGACAGGACTATGGAGCTACACCTTC.

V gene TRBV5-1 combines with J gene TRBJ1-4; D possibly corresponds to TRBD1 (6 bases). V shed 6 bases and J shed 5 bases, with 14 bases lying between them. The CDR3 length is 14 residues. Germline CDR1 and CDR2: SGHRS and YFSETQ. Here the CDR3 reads CASNTGSNNEKLFF. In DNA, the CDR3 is TGCGCCAGCAATACAGGGTCCAACAATGAAAAACTGTTTTTT.

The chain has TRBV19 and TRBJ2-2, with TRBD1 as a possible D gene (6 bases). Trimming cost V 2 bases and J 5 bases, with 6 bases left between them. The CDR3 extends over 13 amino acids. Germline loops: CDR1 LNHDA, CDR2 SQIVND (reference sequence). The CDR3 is CASSIQGTGELFF. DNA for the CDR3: TGTGCCAGTAGTATACAGGGGACCGGGGAGCTGTTTTTT.

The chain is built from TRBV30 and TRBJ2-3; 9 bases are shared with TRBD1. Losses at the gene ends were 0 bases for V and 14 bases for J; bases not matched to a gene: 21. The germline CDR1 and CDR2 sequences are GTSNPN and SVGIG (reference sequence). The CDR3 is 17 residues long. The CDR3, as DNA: TGTGCCTGGAGTGTATCCCGGGACAGGGTGTTTTCTAATAGCAGGTATTTT. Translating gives CAWSVSRDRVFSNSRYF. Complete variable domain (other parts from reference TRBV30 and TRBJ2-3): SQTIHQWPATLVQPVGSPLSLECTVEGTSNPNLYWYRQAAGRGLQLLFYSVGIGQISSEVPQNLSASRPQDRQFILSSKKLLLSDSGFYLCAWSVSRDRVFSNSRYFGPGTRLTVL.

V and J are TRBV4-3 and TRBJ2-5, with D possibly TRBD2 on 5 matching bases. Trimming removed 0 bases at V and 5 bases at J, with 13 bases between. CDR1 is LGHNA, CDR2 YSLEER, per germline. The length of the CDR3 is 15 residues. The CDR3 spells CASSQENYPGETQYF. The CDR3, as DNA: TGCGCCAGCAGCCAAGAAAATTACCCGGGGGAGACCCAGTACTTC.

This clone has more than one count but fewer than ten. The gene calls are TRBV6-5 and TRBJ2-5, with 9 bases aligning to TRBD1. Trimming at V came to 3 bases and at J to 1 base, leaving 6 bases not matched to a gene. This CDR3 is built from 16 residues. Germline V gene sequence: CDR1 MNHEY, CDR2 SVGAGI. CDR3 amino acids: CASSYTGTGIQETQYF. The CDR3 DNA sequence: TGTGCCAGCAGTTATACCGGGACAGGGATCCAAGAGACCCAGTACTTC.

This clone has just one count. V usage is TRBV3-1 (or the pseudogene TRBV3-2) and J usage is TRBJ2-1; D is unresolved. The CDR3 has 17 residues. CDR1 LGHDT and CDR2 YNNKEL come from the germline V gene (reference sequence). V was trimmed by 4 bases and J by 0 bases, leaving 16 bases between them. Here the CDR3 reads CASSPPTLLSSYNEQFF. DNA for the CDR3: TGTGCCAGCAGCCCTCCGACCCTCCTTAGCTCCTACAATGAGCAGTTCTTC.

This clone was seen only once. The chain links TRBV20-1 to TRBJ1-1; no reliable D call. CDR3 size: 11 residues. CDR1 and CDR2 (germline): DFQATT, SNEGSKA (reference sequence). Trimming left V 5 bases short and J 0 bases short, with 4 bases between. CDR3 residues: CSALLNTEAFF. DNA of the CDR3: TGCAGTGCTCTTCTGAACACTGAAGCTTTCTTT.

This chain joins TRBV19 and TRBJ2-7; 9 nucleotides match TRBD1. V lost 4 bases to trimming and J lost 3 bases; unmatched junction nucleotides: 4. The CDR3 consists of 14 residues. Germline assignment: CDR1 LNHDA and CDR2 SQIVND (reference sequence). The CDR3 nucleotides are TGTGCCAGTAGTACGCCGGGACAGGGCTACGAGCAGTACTTC. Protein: CASSTPGQGYEQYF. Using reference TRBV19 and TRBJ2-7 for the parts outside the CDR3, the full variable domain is DGGITQSPKYLFRKEGQNVTLSCEQNLNHDAMYWYRQDPGQGLRLIYYSQIVNDFQKGDIAEGYSVSREKKESFPLTVTSAQKNPTAFYLCASSTPGQGYEQYFGPGTRLTVT.

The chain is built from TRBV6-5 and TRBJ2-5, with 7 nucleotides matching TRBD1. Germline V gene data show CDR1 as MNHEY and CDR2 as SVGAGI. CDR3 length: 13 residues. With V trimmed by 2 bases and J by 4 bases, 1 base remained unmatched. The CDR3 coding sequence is TGTGCCAGCAGTTACCACAGGGGAGAGACCCAGTACTTC. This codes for CASSYHRGETQYF.

CDR3 coding DNA: TGTGCCAGTAGTATATCCCGGACAGGGCTTGGGCATCAGCCCCAGCATTTT. It yields the protein CASSISRTGLGHQPQHF. The rearrangement joins TRBV19 to TRBJ1-5; 8 bases are a match to TRBD1. Germline V gene sequence: CDR1 LNHDA, CDR2 SQIVND (reference sequence). Trimming at V came to 2 bases and at J to 5 bases, leaving 11 bases not matched to a gene. The CDR3 has 17 amino acids.

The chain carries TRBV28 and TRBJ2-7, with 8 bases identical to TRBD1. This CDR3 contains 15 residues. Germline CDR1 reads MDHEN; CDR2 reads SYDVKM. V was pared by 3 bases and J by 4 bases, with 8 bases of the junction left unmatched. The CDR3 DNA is TGTGCCAGCAGTTTGACCAGGGACAGGCCTTACGAGCAGTACTTC. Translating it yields CASSLTRDRPYEQYF.

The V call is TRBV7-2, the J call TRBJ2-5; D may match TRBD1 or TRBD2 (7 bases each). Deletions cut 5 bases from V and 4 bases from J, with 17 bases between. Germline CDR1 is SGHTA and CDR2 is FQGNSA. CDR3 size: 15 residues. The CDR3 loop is CASSVAGAGGETQYF. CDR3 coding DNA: TGTGCCAGCAGCGTCGCGGGGGCAGGGGGAGAGACCCAGTACTTC.

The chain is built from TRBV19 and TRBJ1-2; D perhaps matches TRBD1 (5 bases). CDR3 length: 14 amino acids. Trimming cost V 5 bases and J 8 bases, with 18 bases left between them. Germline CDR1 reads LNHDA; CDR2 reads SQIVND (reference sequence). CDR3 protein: CASSSRGRPRGYTF. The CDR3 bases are TGTGCCAGTAGTTCCCGGGGCAGGCCGAGGGGCTACACCTTC.

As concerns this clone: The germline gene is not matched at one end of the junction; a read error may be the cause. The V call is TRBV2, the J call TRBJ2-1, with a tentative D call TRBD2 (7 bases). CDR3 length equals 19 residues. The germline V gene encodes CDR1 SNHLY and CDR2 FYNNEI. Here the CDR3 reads CASCEGGAGLGSSYNEQFF. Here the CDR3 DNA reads TGTGCCAGCTGTGAAGGGGGGGCGGGGTTGGGGAGCTCCTACAATGAGCAGTTCTTC.

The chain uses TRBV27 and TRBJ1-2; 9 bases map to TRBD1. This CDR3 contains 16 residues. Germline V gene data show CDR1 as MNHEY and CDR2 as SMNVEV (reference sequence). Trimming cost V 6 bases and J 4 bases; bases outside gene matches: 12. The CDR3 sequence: CASRDRGTGAIYGYTF. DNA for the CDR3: TGTGCCAGCAGAGACAGGGGGACCGGCGCAATCTATGGCTACACCTTC.